This T cell receptor (beta chain) was captured by sequencing in a study of T cell responses to AZD1222 COVID-19 vaccine. As for this clone: Its antigen is undetermined.

Germline values: CDR1 SGHRS, CDR2 YFSETQ. The CDR3 has 16 residues. Trimming took off 4 bases at V and 7 bases at J, with 20 bases between the two ends. Assay: immunoSEQ multiplex PCR; the TCRdb copy retains only in-frame clones and omits some. Its table records over 130,000 clones. Overall study findings and caveats: Clonal diversity was possibly underestimated, and white British individuals and females predominated among donors. Vaccine-associated CD4 TCRs ranged over spike, dominating at 160-218 and 743-854. Spike-specific TCRs gained breadth and depth after people received two AZD1222 doses.

V and J are TRBV5-1 and TRBJ2-2; tentatively, D is TRBD1 (6 bases). The sample taken for sequencing was peripheral blood. This TCR was sampled from an adult in good health. The DNA of the CDR3 is TGCGCCAGCAGCGTACTGACAGGTGCTCCGGGCGGGGAGCTGTTTTTT. The encoded protein is CASSVLTGAPGGELFF.